Below, 4 T cell receptor beta chains from the same sample are listed, as sequenced in a study of tumor-infiltrating lymphocytes in primary liver carcinoma. From about 0.5 ug of total RNA, TCR beta-specific cDNA was reverse-transcribed using a constant-region primer. Libraries for TCR beta were built through three nested multiplex PCR rounds, which together made up a slightly modified ARM-PCR procedure. In the first two PCR rounds, TRBV1-TRBV30 forward primers were paired with a C-beta reverse primer, and each round lasted roughly 9 cycles. One entry per CDR3 protein, called by TCRdb with MiXCR from the multiplex PCR reads. Counted here are around 330,000 distinct CDR3 sequences, approximately 58% occurring once; the ten biggest clones make up about a sixth. Germline DNA was extracted alongside blood RNA, which was obtained from unsorted whole blood. The source material was peripheral blood. These receptors originate from a woman aged 25 to 39 with primary liver carcinoma and hepatitis B virus infection.

This clonotype was observed a single time. This likely comes from a read error, as the CDR3 has no conserved phenylalanine or tryptophan at its end. CDR3 region: CASSFGDQETQYL. The CDR3 DNA reads TGTGCCAGCAGCTTCGGGGATCAAGAGACCCAGTACCTC. The chain combines TRBV11-2 with TRBJ2-5; a weak D match, TRBD2 (5 bases). The CDR3 runs 13 residues. V lost 3 bases, J lost 2 bases, and 7 bases lay in between. Germline loops: CDR1 SGHAT, CDR2 FQNNGV.

This clonotype has just a few counts. This CDR3 fails to terminate in the conserved phenylalanine or tryptophan, so it likely reflects a read error. This chain joins TRBV6-5 and TRBJ2-7, with D hard to call. This CDR3 is 14 amino acids long. The V gene's germline CDR1 is MNHEY and CDR2 SVGAGI. Trimming removed 7 bases at V and 2 bases at J, with 15 bases between. The CDR3 sequence is CASTPYSTAYEQYL. Here the CDR3 DNA reads TGTGCCAGCACACCTTACTCCACCGCCTACGAGCAGTACTTA.

With respect to this clonotype: This could be a read error, since a much larger clone is one nucleotide away. V is TRBV4-2 and J is TRBJ1-2; D gene uncertain. V lost 2 bases, J lost 8 bases, and 18 bases lay in between. This CDR3 is built from 15 residues. The germline V gene encodes CDR1 LGHNA and CDR2 YNFKEQ. Here the CDR3 reads CASSQNLGRPGGYTF. In DNA, the CDR3 is TGTGCCAGCAGCCAAAATCTAGGCCGGCCGGGCGGCTACACCTTC.

The V call is TRBV6-5, the J call TRBJ1-3; possibly TRBD1 for D (5 bases). V was clipped by 4 bases and J by 4 bases, with 17 bases between them. Germline CDR1 is MNHEY and CDR2 is SVGAGI. This CDR3 is 16 amino acids long. CDR3 sequence reads: CASSSVLGVRGNTIYF. DNA for the CDR3: TGTGCCAGCAGTTCGGTTCTGGGGGTTAGGGGAAACACCATATATTTT.